Shown below are 26 T cell receptor beta chains from a single sample sequenced in a study of beta chain features in type 1 diabetes. Every bit of the isolated RNA underwent reverse transcription, so sequencing read expressed TCRB transcripts. The method was immunoSEQ multiplex PCR; TCRdb's version includes in-frame clones alone and lacks a portion of them. The sample lists hundreds of thousands of clones; around 30% were seen once. The sequencing input was naive CD4+ T cells from blood. The source is a man aged 18 to 30 in good health.

This clone was seen only a few times. The chain links TRBV6-1 to TRBJ2-3; D gene ambiguous. CDR1 and CDR2 from the germline V gene are MNHNS and SASEGT. V lost 2 bases, J lost 7 bases, and 10 bases lay in between. This CDR3 has 13 residues. The CDR3 protein is CASSEFWQNTQYF. The DNA of the CDR3 is TGTGCCAGCAGTGAATTTTGGCAGAATACGCAGTATTTT.

A few counts support this clone. V gene TRBV5-1 combines with J gene TRBJ2-7, with no clear D. CDR1 SGHRS and CDR2 YFSETQ come from the germline V gene. The CDR3 extends over 13 amino acids. The V end lost 0 bases, the J end lost 2 bases, and 6 bases lay between the germline ends. This CDR3 is CASSLDRTYEQYF. The CDR3 nucleotides read TGCGCCAGCAGCTTGGATAGGACCTACGAGCAGTACTTC.

Only a few counts were recorded for this clone. The junction differs from germline at one of its ends, possibly a read error. The chain recombines TRBV7-8 with TRBJ2-2; 8 nucleotides align to TRBD2. The germline V gene encodes CDR1 SGHVS and CDR2 FQNEAQ. There are 16 residues in the CDR3. For the CDR3, the DNA is TGTGCCAGCAGCTTTCGTCGACTAGCGAATACCGGGGAGCTGTTTTTT. It translates to CASSFRRLANTGELFF. The full variable domain, with the rest looked up from reference TRBV7-8 and TRBJ2-2, is GAGVSQSPRYKVAKRGQDVALRCDPISGHVSLFWYQQALGQGPEFLTYFQNEAQLDKSGLPSDRFFAERPEGSVSTLKIQRTQQEDSAVYLCASSFRRLANTGELFFGEGSRLTVL.

This clone was seen a handful of times. This chain uses TRBV4-3 with TRBJ2-5; a possible D gene is TRBD2 (6 bases). V was cut by 4 bases and J by 4 bases, with 13 bases left in between. The germline gives CDR1 LGHNA, CDR2 YSLEER. This CDR3 contains 14 residues. CDR3 region: CASSPLVGGETQYF. The CDR3 nucleotides are TGCGCCAGCAGCCCTCTCGTGGGGGGAGAGACCCAGTACTTC.

The rearrangement uses TRBV6-6 and TRBJ2-3; 7 nucleotides line up with TRBD2. Germline V CDR1 and CDR2: MNHNY, SVGAGI (reference sequence). The CDR3 loop spans 15 amino acids. V lost 7 bases and J lost 4; bases outside the gene matches: 11. CDR3 region: CASTPSERGPDTQYF. The CDR3 DNA reads TGTGCCAGCACCCCCTCGGAGCGGGGCCCAGATACGCAGTATTTT.

A word on this clone: The sample carries other DNA sequences with the same CDR3. The rearrangement uses TRBV30 and TRBJ2-1, with D uncertain. Germline CDR1 is GTSNPN and CDR2 is SVGIG (reference sequence). CDR3 length: 13 amino acids. The ends were cut back, 0 bases at V and 1 base at J, with 4 bases in the middle. CDR3 coding DNA: TGTGCCTGGAGTGTAGGTTCCTACAATGAGCAGTTCTTC. Protein product: CAWSVGSYNEQFF.

A word on this clone: The junction and the germline gene differ at one end; a read error may be behind it. The chain combines TRBV30 with TRBJ2-7, with TRBD2 matching 15 bases. Germline lookup yields CDR1 GTSNPN and CDR2 SVGIG (reference sequence). CDR3 length equals 13 residues. The CDR3 reads CAWSIMGLAGGSF. CDR3 coding DNA: TGTGCCTGGAGTATAATGGGACTAGCGGGAGGTTCGTTC.

This chain connects TRBV5-1 to TRBJ2-7, with no clear D. V was trimmed by 2 bases and J by 6 bases, leaving 9 bases between them. The length of the CDR3 is 12 residues. CDR1 is SGHRS, CDR2 YFSETQ, per germline. The CDR3 DNA is TGCGCCAGCAGCTTCGGTTTAAGCGAGCAGTACTTC. Protein: CASSFGLSEQYF.

This clone was detected a few times. V is TRBV6-6 and J is TRBJ2-1, with a possible D match to TRBD2 (7 bases). Germline assignment: CDR1 MNHNY and CDR2 SVGAGI (reference sequence). The CDR3 consists of 16 residues. V was clipped by 0 bases and J by 3 bases, with 12 bases between them. CDR3 nucleotide sequence: TGTGCCAGCAGTTACTCGGGAGGGGGGAACTACAATGAGCAGTTCTTC. It encodes CASSYSGGGNYNEQFF.

The CDR3 spells CALCEFPAMEQYF. The CDR3 DNA follows: TGTGCCCTTTGCGAGTTCCCCGCCATGGAGCAGTACTTC. The chain carries TRBV30 and TRBJ2-7; D not certain. The germline CDR1 and CDR2 sequences are GTSNPN and SVGIG (reference sequence). This CDR3 is 13 amino acids long. With 8 bases removed from V and 7 bases from J, the gap between germline ends came to 21 bases.

This clone was seen more than once but under ten times. The rearrangement joins TRBV5-1 to TRBJ2-2, with 9 nucleotides matching TRBD2. Germline CDR1 SGHRS, CDR2 YFSETQ. V gave up 1 base and J gave up 7 bases; unmatched junction bases: 5. The CDR3 sequence is 15 residues long. The DNA for the CDR3 is TGCGCCAGCAGCTTGTCCCAGCGGGAGGTCGGGGAGCTGTTTTTT. Protein product: CASSLSQREVGELFF.

V gene TRBV27 combines with J gene TRBJ2-5; D is uncertain. Germline V gene data show CDR1 as MNHEY and CDR2 as SMNVEV (reference sequence). Trimming pared 8 bases from V and 4 bases from J, leaving 11 bases between. The CDR3 has 12 residues. For the CDR3, the DNA is TGTGCCAGCGGCATGAGAGGAGAGACCCAGTACTTC. It is translated as CASGMRGETQYF.

This clone turned up a few times. The chain employs TRBV9 and TRBJ2-1; unclear D gene. CDR3 length: 11 amino acids. Germline V gene data show CDR1 as SGDLS and CDR2 as YYNGEE. V lost 8 bases, J lost 5 bases, and 8 bases lay in between. The DNA for the CDR3 is TGTGCCAGTACTCGACACAATGAGCAGTTCTTC. Protein product: CASTRHNEQFF.

This clone was detected only a few times. The V call is TRBV6-1, the J call TRBJ2-1; no firm D call. The ends were cut back, 4 bases at V and 7 bases at J, with 14 bases in the middle. The germline V gene encodes CDR1 MNHNS and CDR2 SASEGT. This CDR3 contains 14 residues. The DNA for the CDR3 is TGTGCCAGCAGTGTCGGCCTCACGAGGAATGAGCAGTTCTTC. It translates to CASSVGLTRNEQFF.

The chain couples TRBV2 to TRBJ1-1; D possibly corresponds to TRBD1 (6 bases). In germline, CDR1 is SNHLY, CDR2 FYNNEI. This CDR3 is 16 amino acids long. V shed 8 bases and J shed 1 base, with 20 bases lying between them. This CDR3 is CASFDSGTQQNTEAFF. In nucleotides, the CDR3 is TGTGCCAGCTTTGACTCCGGGACACAACAGAACACTGAAGCTTTCTTT.

About this clone itself: In the same sample, other DNA sequences code for this CDR3. The chain combines TRBV5-1 with TRBJ1-5; D not certain. The V end was cut by 3 bases, the J end by 3 bases, with 7 bases between. The CDR3 runs to 13 residues. Germline loops: CDR1 SGHRS, CDR2 YFSETQ. For the CDR3, the DNA is TGCGCCAGCAGCTCCTCACCCAATCAGCCCCAGCATTTT. Its translation: CASSSSPNQPQHF.

Details on this clone: Other DNA variants within this sample encode the same CDR3. The chain combines TRBV29-1 with TRBJ2-5; D uncertain. Germline V gene sequence: CDR1 SQVTM, CDR2 ANQGSEA. This CDR3 spans 11 amino acids. V was trimmed by 0 bases and J by 5 bases, leaving 4 bases between them. The CDR3 reads CSVEDRETQYF. CDR3 in DNA: TGCAGCGTTGAAGACCGCGAGACCCAGTACTTC. The variable domain in full, with the rest retrieved from reference TRBV29-1 and TRBJ2-5, is SAVISQKPSRDICQRGTSLTIQCQVDSQVTMMFWYRQQPGQSLTLIATANQGSEATYESGFVIDKFPISRPNLTFSTLTVSNMSPEDSSIYLCSVEDRETQYFGPGTRLLVL.

As to this clone: At one end, the junction sequence differs from germline, possibly due to a read error. The chain combines TRBV28 with TRBJ2-7, with D tentatively TRBD2 (5 bases). Germline V gives CDR1 MDHEN, CDR2 SYDVKM. This CDR3 has 13 residues. CDR3 nucleotides: TGTGCCAGCAACGTGAGGACCTACGGGGAAGTCGACTTC. Its translation: CASNVRTYGEVDF.

This clone has a handful of counts. The rearrangement links TRBV21-1 to TRBJ2-7. TRBV21-1 is assigned pseudogene status. The CDR3 totals 14 residues. The CDR3 nucleotides are TGTGCCAGCAGCAAGGGGATAGGGTATCACGAGCAGTACTTC. Protein product: CASSKGIGYHEQYF.

This clone was counted only a few times. This sequence joins TRBV29-1 and TRBJ2-4; D remains unclear. The CDR3 is 15 amino acids. V lost 5 bases and J lost 0, with 14 bases in between. CDR1 is SQVTM, CDR2 ANQGSEA, per germline. CDR3 sequence: CSVTAARLAKNIQYF. CDR3 bases: TGCAGCGTTACGGCGGCGAGGCTAGCCAAAAACATTCAGTACTTC. Full variable domain (rest looked up from reference TRBV29-1 and TRBJ2-4): SAVISQKPSRDICQRGTSLTIQCQVDSQVTMMFWYRQQPGQSLTLIATANQGSEATYESGFVIDKFPISRPNLTFSTLTVSNMSPEDSSIYLCSVTAARLAKNIQYFGAGTRLSVL.

This chain uses TRBV30 with TRBJ2-1; TRBD1 agrees at 7 bases. After removal of 8 bases from V and 9 bases from J, the junction contained 13 bases not matched to a gene. The CDR3 loop spans 13 amino acids. Germline V gives CDR1 GTSNPN, CDR2 SVGIG (reference sequence). As DNA, the CDR3 is TGTGCCCGACCCCGGGACAGCGAGACTGAGCAGTTCTTC. This codes for CARPRDSETEQFF.

In its sample, this clone was seen a few times. This chain connects TRBV7-2 to TRBJ2-3; TRBD2 agrees at 12 bases. This CDR3 has 15 residues. Per germline, CDR1 SGHTA and CDR2 FQGNSA. The V and J ends lost 5 bases and 7 bases, in that order; junction bases with no gene match: 7. CDR3 region: CASSRLAGAPYTQYF. DNA of the CDR3: TGTGCCAGCAGCCGACTAGCGGGAGCCCCTTATACGCAGTATTTT.

This chain uses TRBV4-3 with TRBJ2-4; D might be TRBD2 (5 bases). The CDR3 covers 17 residues. Germline assignment: CDR1 LGHNA and CDR2 YSLEER. Trimming removed 3 bases from V and 7 bases from J, with 22 bases in between. The chain's CDR3 is CASSHQYGGQEANIQYF. CDR3 coding DNA: TGCGCCAGCAGCCATCAATACGGCGGGCAAGAAGCGAACATTCAGTACTTC.

This clone showed up just once. The chain employs TRBV5-6 and TRBJ2-2; no clear D. CDR1 and CDR2 (germline): SGHDT, YYEEEE. The CDR3 loop spans 13 amino acids. Trimming pared 0 bases from V and 5 bases from J, leaving 5 bases between. The CDR3 nucleotides are TGTGCCAGCAGCTTGGGGAGAACCGGGGAGCTGTTTTTT. It translates to CASSLGRTGELFF.

On this clone itself: Other DNA sequences in this specimen translate into the identical CDR3. This chain connects TRBV5-1 to TRBJ2-3; tentative D call: TRBD2 (5 bases). Germline CDR1 reads SGHRS; CDR2 reads YFSETQ. The CDR3 covers 13 residues. V was shortened by 0 bases and J by 4 bases, with 6 bases between the two germline ends. The CDR3 nucleotides read TGCGCCAGCAGCTTGGTGGGAGCAGATACGCAGTATTTT. Residues: CASSLVGADTQYF.

The V call is TRBV12-5, the J call TRBJ2-7, with TRBD1 matching over 12 bases. The length of the CDR3 is 17 residues. The junction had 10 bases not matched to a gene; V was cut back by 0 bases and J by 7 bases. CDR1 is LGHNT and CDR2 is FRNRAP in the germline V gene. CDR3 residues: CASGLVIPGQGAKEQYF. The CDR3, as DNA: TGTGCTAGTGGTTTGGTAATTCCGGGACAGGGGGCCAAGGAGCAGTACTTC.